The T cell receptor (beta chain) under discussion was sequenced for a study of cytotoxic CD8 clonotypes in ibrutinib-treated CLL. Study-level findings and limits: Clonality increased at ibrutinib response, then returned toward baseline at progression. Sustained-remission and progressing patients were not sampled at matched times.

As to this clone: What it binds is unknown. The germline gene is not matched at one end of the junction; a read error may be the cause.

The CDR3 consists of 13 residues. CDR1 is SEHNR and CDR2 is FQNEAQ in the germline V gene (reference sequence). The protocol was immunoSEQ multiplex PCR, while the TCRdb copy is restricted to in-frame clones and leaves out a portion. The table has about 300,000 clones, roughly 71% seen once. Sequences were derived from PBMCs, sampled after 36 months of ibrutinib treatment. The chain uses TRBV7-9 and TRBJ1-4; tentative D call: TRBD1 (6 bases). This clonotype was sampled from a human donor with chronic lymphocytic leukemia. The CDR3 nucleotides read TGTGCCAGCAGCTTGGCCCCAAACAGGGCCTCCGTTTTT. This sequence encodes CASSLAPNRASVF.